Presented here are 19 T cell receptor beta chains from one specimen sequenced in a study of blood T cell repertoires in COVID-19. The protocol was immunoSEQ multiplex PCR, while the TCRdb copy is restricted to in-frame clones and leaves out a portion. Of 450,000 or so clones listed, 85% to 90% are singletons. The sample consisted of peripheral blood. The receptors originated from a man aged 18 to 29 with COVID-19, enrolled during active disease.

The chain joins TRBV27 to TRBJ1-4; TRBD1 might be the D (5 bases). The V end was cut by 7 bases, the J end by 5 bases, with 20 bases between. This CDR3 has 16 amino acids. CDR1 is MNHEY, CDR2 SMNVEV, per germline (reference sequence). The chain's CDR3 is CASKTVWGGGNEKLFF. The CDR3 DNA reads TGTGCCAGCAAAACCGTTTGGGGCGGGGGGAATGAAAAACTGTTTTTT.

This chain joins TRBV10-2 and TRBJ2-7, with 9 bases identical to TRBD2. The CDR3 length is 17 residues. V was clipped by 2 bases and J by 3 bases; unmatched bases: 11. The germline V gene has CDR1 WSHSY and CDR2 SAAADI. The CDR3 region has the DNA TGCGCCAGCAGTGAGGCCTACTCAGCGGGAGGAGGCTACGAGCAGTACTTC. Translating it yields CASSEAYSAGGGYEQYF.

The V and J genes are TRBV15 and TRBJ2-1; 8 bases align to TRBD2. This CDR3 region has 15 residues. Germline trimming cut 3 bases from V and 10 bases from J; bases unmatched to any gene: 11. The V gene's germline CDR1 is LNHNV and CDR2 YYDKDF (reference sequence). The CDR3, as DNA: TGTGCCACCAGCAGGCCCGGAACTTTAGCGGGGGAGCAGTTCTTC. Its translation: CATSRPGTLAGEQFF.

This clone was counted a single time. The rearrangement joins TRBV19 to TRBJ1-4, with TRBD1 matching 8 bases. J gave up 8 bases and V 6 bases, and 14 bases lay outside the gene matches. This CDR3 has 16 amino acids. The V gene's germline CDR1 is LNHDA and CDR2 SQIVND (reference sequence). In DNA, the CDR3 is TGTGCCAGTAGGAAATATGACAGGGGAGTCGACGAAAAACTGTTTTTT. This encodes CASRKYDRGVDEKLFF.

This chain joins TRBV18 and TRBJ2-1, with D perhaps TRBD1 (6 bases). Trimming removed 3 bases from V and 4 bases from J, with 13 bases in between. CDR1 KGHSH and CDR2 LQKENI come from the germline V gene. The CDR3 contains 15 residues. The CDR3 protein is CASSPGRGFYNEQFF. The CDR3 region has the DNA TGTGCCAGCTCACCGGGCAGGGGCTTTTACAATGAGCAGTTCTTC.

The chain uses TRBV4-2 and TRBJ2-2, with TRBD2 as a possible D gene (7 bases). There are 17 residues in the CDR3. V lost 0 bases, J lost 4 bases, and 15 bases lay in between. Germline V gene sequence: CDR1 LGHNA, CDR2 YNFKEQ. Here the CDR3 DNA reads TGTGCCAGCAGCCAAGATCAGGGGCGGGAGACCACCGGGGAGCTGTTTTTT. As protein: CASSQDQGRETTGELFF.

The chain has TRBV29-1 and TRBJ2-5, with D hard to call. The germline gives CDR1 SQVTM, CDR2 ANQGSEA. The CDR3 loop spans 12 amino acids. Trimming took off 7 bases at V and 5 bases at J, with 14 bases between the two ends. The CDR3 loop reads CSAATGSETQYF. As DNA, the CDR3 is TGCAGCGCCGCAACCGGTTCCGAGACCCAGTACTTC.

This clone has only one observation. This chain joins TRBV10-3 and TRBJ2-6; the match to TRBD1 covers 7 bases. The CDR3 runs to 18 residues. With V trimmed by 4 bases and J by 0 bases, 9 bases remained unmatched. From germline, CDR1 is ENHRY and CDR2 SYGVKD. The CDR3 reads CAISAQGLSNSGANVLTF. CDR3 coding DNA: TGTGCCATCAGTGCACAGGGGTTGAGTAACTCTGGGGCCAACGTCCTGACTTTC.

V usage is TRBV29-1 and J usage is TRBJ1-1; the match to TRBD1 covers 10 bases. With V trimmed by 7 bases and J by 5 bases, 4 bases remained unmatched. The CDR3 totals 12 residues. In germline, CDR1 is SQVTM, CDR2 ANQGSEA. The CDR3 loop reads CSGTGGRTEAFF. The CDR3 DNA reads TGCAGCGGGACAGGGGGGCGAACTGAAGCTTTCTTT.

The chain employs TRBV2 and TRBJ1-5; D is possibly TRBD1 (6 bases). Trimming removed 5 bases at V and 7 bases at J, with 15 bases between. The CDR3 length is 14 residues. CDR1 SNHLY and CDR2 FYNNEI come from the germline V gene. The CDR3 DNA is TGTGCCAGCAGTCCCGTGGGGGGGCTCCAGCCCCAGCATTTT. Its protein is CASSPVGGLQPQHF.

The chain employs TRBV6-1 and TRBJ1-1; D gene uncertain. Per germline, CDR1 MNHNS and CDR2 SASEGT. V lost 3 bases to trimming and J lost 7 bases, with 3 bases between them. This CDR3 comprises 10 residues. CDR3 residues: CASSDSEAFF. In DNA, the CDR3 is TGTGCCAGCAGTGACAGTGAAGCTTTCTTT.

The chain carries TRBV29-1 and TRBJ2-1; TRBD1 is a possible D gene (5 bases). The CDR3 is 12 residues long. Germline CDR1 is SQVTM and CDR2 is ANQGSEA. The V end lost 4 bases, the J end lost 6 bases, and 10 bases lay between the germline ends. DNA of the CDR3: TGCAGCGTTGTAACGGACACCAATGAGCAGTTCTTC. Residues: CSVVTDTNEQFF.

V and J are TRBV9 and TRBJ2-7; TRBD2 matches at 13 bases. J lost 4 bases, V lost 4 bases, and 5 bases had no gene match. Germline V CDR1 and CDR2: SGDLS, YYNGEE. There are 15 residues in the CDR3. In DNA, the CDR3 is TGTGCCAGCAGCCCCCGGACTAGCGGGAGTTACGAGCAGTACTTC. Protein product: CASSPRTSGSYEQYF.

This chain joins TRBV9 and TRBJ1-5, with D unclear. The CDR3 runs to 14 residues. With 2 bases removed from V and 7 bases from J, the gap between germline ends came to 13 bases. Per germline, CDR1 SGDLS and CDR2 YYNGEE. In DNA, the CDR3 is TGTGCCAGCAGCGTGGCCCCCTCCGGGCAGCCCCAGCATTTT. This encodes CASSVAPSGQPQHF.

The V and J genes are TRBV4-1 and TRBJ1-5; 11 bases match TRBD1. Germline V CDR1 and CDR2: MGHRA, YSYEKL. This CDR3 spans 19 amino acids. J was trimmed by 2 bases and V by 4 bases; bases with no gene match: 13. CDR3 nucleotide sequence: TGCGCCAGCAGCCGTACCGGGACAGGGGGGCGAGGAGGCAATCAGCCCCAGCATTTT. Residues: CASSRTGTGGRGGNQPQHF.

The rearrangement links TRBV7-8 to TRBJ2-7, with D possibly being TRBD2 (6 bases). CDR1 and CDR2 from the germline V gene are SGHVS and FQNEAQ. V shed 5 bases and J shed 5 bases, with 22 bases lying between them. CDR3 length: 16 amino acids. CDR3 DNA sequence: TGTGCCAGCAGCCCCCACCCGGAGGGACCTGCCCACGAGCAGTACTTC. This sequence encodes CASSPHPEGPAHEQYF.

This chain uses TRBV12-3 or TRBV12-4 with TRBJ1-2; 7 nucleotides line up with TRBD1. CDR3 length equals 12 residues. V shed 9 bases and J 4 bases; nucleotides not matched to a gene: 5. The CDR3: CASSQGLYGYTF. The CDR3 bases are TGTGCCAGTTCACAGGGGCTCTATGGCTACACCTTC.

Written as DNA, the CDR3 is TGTGCCAGCAGTAGAGGGATTCCCCCTGGCTACACCTTC. Protein: CASSRGIPPGYTF. The V call is TRBV12-3 or TRBV12-4, the J call TRBJ1-2, with D uncertain. This CDR3 is built from 13 residues. Trimming stripped 5 bases from V and 7 bases from J, with 14 bases between.

The V call is TRBV5-1, the J call TRBJ1-1; D perhaps matches TRBD1 (6 bases). V lost 5 bases, J lost 5 bases, and 16 bases lay in between. This CDR3 contains 14 residues. Germline values: CDR1 SGHRS, CDR2 YFSETQ. The CDR3 bases are TGCGCCAGCAGACAAAAGGGGGGGAAGACTGAAGCTTTCTTT. Translated, it gives CASRQKGGKTEAFF.